This entry concerns a single T cell receptor beta chain. Antigen specificity is unknown. V lost 7 bases and J 2 bases, leaving 14 bases between the germline ends. The germline V gene has CDR1 MNHEY and CDR2 SVGAGI. This CDR3 is 14 amino acids long. This specimen comes from a study of cytomegalovirus exposure and HLA in healthy donors. Despite likely unrecorded immune exposures, the donors were nominally healthy at the time of sampling. Regarding the study as a whole: Researchers catalogued some 160 TCR beta chains as cytomegalovirus-associated. TRBV6-2, TRBV6-3 and some other V segments were unresolvable in 87-base-pair reads.

60 Vbeta and 13 Jbeta primers were used in PCR. Measured with immunoSEQ multiplex PCR; TCRdb has only the in-frame clones, and not every one. The table lists more than 250,000 clones, roughly 90% of them singletons. The chain joins TRBV6-5 to TRBJ1-1, with a weak D call TRBD1 (6 bases). Sequencing was done on a sample of PBMCs. This clonotype was sampled from a young woman in good health and CMV-seronegative. CDR3 nucleotide sequence: TGTGCCAGCATCCAGTTCAGGGGTAACACTGAAGCTTTCTTT. Protein product: CASIQFRGNTEAFF.